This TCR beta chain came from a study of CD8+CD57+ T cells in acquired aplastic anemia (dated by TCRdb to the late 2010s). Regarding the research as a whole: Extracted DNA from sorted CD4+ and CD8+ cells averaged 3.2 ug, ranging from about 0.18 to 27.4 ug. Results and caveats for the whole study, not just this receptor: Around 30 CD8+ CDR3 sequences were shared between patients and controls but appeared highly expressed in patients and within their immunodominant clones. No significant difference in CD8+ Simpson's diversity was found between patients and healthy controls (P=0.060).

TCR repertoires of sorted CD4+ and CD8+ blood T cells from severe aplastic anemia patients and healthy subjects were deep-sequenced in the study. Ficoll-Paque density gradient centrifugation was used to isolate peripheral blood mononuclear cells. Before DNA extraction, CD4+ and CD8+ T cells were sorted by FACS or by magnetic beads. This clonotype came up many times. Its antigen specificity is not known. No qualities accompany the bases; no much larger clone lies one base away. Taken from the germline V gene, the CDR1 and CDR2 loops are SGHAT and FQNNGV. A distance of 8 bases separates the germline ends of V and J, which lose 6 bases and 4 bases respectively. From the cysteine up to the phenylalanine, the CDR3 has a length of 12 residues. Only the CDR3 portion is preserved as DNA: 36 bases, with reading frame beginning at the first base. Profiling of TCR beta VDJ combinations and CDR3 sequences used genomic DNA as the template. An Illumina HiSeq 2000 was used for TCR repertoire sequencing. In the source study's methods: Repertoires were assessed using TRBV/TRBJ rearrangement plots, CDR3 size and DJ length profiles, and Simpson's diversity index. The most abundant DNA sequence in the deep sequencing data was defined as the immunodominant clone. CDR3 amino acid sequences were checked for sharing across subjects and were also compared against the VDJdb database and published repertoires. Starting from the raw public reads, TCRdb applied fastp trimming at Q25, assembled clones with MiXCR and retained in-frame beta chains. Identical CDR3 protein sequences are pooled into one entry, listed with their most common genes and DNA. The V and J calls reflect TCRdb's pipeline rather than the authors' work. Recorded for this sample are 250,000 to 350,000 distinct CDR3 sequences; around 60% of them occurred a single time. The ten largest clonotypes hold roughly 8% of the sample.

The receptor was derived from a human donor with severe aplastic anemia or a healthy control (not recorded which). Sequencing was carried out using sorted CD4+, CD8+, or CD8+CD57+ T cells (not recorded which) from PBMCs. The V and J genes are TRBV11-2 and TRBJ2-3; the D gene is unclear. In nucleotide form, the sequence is TGTGCCAGCAGTCCTCTCGCAGATACGCAGTATTTT. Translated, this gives CASSPLADTQYF.